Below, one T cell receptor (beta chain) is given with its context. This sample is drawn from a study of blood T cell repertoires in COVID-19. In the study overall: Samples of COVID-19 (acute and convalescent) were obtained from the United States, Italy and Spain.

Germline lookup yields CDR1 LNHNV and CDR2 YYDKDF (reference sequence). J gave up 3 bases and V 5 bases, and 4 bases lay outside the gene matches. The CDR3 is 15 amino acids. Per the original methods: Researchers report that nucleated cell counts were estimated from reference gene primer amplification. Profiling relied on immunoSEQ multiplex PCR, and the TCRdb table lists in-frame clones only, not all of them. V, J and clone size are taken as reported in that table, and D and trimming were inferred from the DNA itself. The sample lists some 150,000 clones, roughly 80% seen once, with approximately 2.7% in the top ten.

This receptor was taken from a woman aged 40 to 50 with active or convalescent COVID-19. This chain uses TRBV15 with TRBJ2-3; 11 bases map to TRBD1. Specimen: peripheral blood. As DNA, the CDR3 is TGTGCCACCAGCCCCCGGGACAGGGGGACAGATACGCAGTATTTT. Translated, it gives CATSPRDRGTDTQYF. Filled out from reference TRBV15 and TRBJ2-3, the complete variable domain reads DAMVIQNPRYQVTQFGKPVTLSCSQTLNHNVMYWYQQKSSQAPKLLFHYYDKDFNNEADTPDNFQSRRPNTSFCFLDIRSPGLGDTAMYLCATSPRDRGTDTQYFGPGTRLTVL.